These 3 T cell receptor beta chains share one sample of origin, sequenced in a study of STAT5B mutations in CD4+ large granular lymphocyte leukemia. Assay: immunoSEQ multiplex PCR; the TCRdb copy retains only in-frame clones and omits some. The sample includes tens of thousands of clones, roughly 79% of them seen just once. Sample: CD4+ T cells from blood buffy coats. These receptors all come from a human donor in good health.

The chain links TRBV2 to TRBJ1-6; 9 nucleotides agree with TRBD1. The germline gives CDR1 SNHLY, CDR2 FYNNEI. CDR3 length: 14 residues. V gave up 5 bases and J gave up 9 bases; unmatched junction bases: 5. CDR3: CASSNRQGVSPLHF. CDR3 nucleotides: TGTGCCAGCAGTAACCGACAGGGGGTTTCACCCCTCCACTTT.

The rearrangement joins TRBV6-1 to TRBJ1-4; tentatively, D is TRBD1 (5 bases). V lost 6 bases and J lost 4, with 9 bases in between. Germline V gives CDR1 MNHNS, CDR2 SASEGT. The CDR3 extends over 13 amino acids. CDR3 bases: TGTGCCAGCAGAACAGGAATTAATGAAAAACTGTTTTTT. Its translation: CASRTGINEKLFF.

This chain links TRBV6-5 with TRBJ1-2; D may be TRBD1 (5 bases). CDR1 MNHEY and CDR2 SVGAGI come from the germline V gene. The V and J ends lost 7 bases and 8 bases respectively, with 14 bases between them. This CDR3 has 12 residues. CDR3 nucleotide sequence: TGTGCCAGCACGTCGGCGGGGGAAGGCTACACCTTC. It codes for CASTSAGEGYTF.